This passage covers 4 T cell receptor beta chains from one sample sequenced in a study of blood T cell repertoires in COVID-19. TCRdb's copy holds only in-frame clones and misses some; the assay was immunoSEQ multiplex PCR. The table has just over 300,000 clones, almost 90% seen once. The sample was PBMCs or T cells enriched from blood (not recorded which). The source is a woman between 18 and 30 years old with acute COVID-19.

The V call is TRBV28, the J call TRBJ1-1; D is uncertain. Trimming left V 8 bases short and J 2 bases short, with 18 bases between. The CDR3 extends over 15 amino acids. CDR1 MDHEN and CDR2 SYDVKM come from the germline V gene. The CDR3 loop is CASDPIRDPNTEAFF. As DNA, the CDR3 is TGTGCCAGCGATCCGATCCGGGATCCCAACACTGAAGCTTTCTTT.

The rearrangement joins TRBV11-2 to TRBJ1-1, with D possibly matching TRBD1 (6 bases). The CDR3 has 15 residues. The germline V gene encodes CDR1 SGHAT and CDR2 FQNNGV. The V gene lost 4 bases and the J gene lost 0 bases, with 12 bases spanning the gap. Here the CDR3 reads CASSWAGAMNTEAFF. CDR3 DNA: TGTGCCAGCAGCTGGGCAGGGGCGATGAACACTGAAGCTTTCTTT.

This clone came up once. CDR3 loop: CASSVAGGPGRVTDTQYF. CDR3 DNA: TGTGCCAGCAGCGTAGCGGGAGGGCCGGGAAGGGTCACAGATACGCAGTATTTT. The chain links TRBV9 to TRBJ2-3; 8 bases line up with TRBD2. With V trimmed by 0 bases and J by 2 bases, 11 bases remained unmatched. Germline CDR1 and CDR2: SGDLS and YYNGEE. This CDR3 has 18 residues. Combining the CDR3 with reference TRBV9 and TRBJ2-3 gives the whole variable domain DSGVTQTPKHLITATGQRVTLRCSPRSGDLSVYWYQQSLDQGLQFLIQYYNGEERAKGNILERFSAQQFPDLHSELNLSSLELGDSALYFCASSVAGGPGRVTDTQYFGPGTRLTVL.

The chain combines TRBV7-3 with TRBJ2-7, with D tentatively TRBD1 (5 bases). Germline CDR1 SGHTA, CDR2 FQGTGA. V lost 3 bases and J 2 bases, leaving 11 bases between the germline ends. This CDR3 is built from 14 residues. CDR3 coding DNA: TGTGCCAGCAGCTTGTCAGGGATCCCCTACGAGCAGTACTTC. This sequence encodes CASSLSGIPYEQYF. The full variable domain, completed using reference TRBV7-3 and TRBJ2-7, is GAGVSQTPSNKVTEKGKYVELRCDPISGHTALYWYRQSLGQGPEFLIYFQGTGAADDSGLPNDRFFAVRPEGSVSTLKIQRTERGDSAVYLCASSLSGIPYEQYFGPGTRLTVT.